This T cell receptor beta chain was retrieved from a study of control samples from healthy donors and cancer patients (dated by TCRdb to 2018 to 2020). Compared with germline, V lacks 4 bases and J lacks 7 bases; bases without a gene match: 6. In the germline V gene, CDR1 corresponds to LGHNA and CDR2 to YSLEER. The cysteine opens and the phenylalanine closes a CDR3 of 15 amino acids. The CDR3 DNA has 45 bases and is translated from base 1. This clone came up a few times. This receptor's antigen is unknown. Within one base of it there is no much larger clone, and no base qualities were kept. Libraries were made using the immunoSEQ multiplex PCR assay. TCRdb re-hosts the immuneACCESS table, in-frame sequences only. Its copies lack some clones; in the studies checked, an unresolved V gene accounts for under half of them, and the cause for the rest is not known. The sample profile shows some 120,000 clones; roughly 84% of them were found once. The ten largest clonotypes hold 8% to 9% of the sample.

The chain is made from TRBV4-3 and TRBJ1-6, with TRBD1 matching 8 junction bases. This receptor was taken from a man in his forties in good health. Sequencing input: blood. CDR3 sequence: CASSRLGTGNSPLHF. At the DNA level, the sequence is TGCGCCAGCAGCCGCCTCGGGACAGGAAATTCACCCCTCCACTTT.